This T cell receptor beta chain was identified in a study of CD8+CD57+ T cells in acquired aplastic anemia. Whole-study results and caveats: Sharing between patients and controls was observed for twenty-nine CD8+ CDR3 sequences.

CDR3 and TCR beta VDJ profiling relied on a genomic DNA template. TCRdb redid the calling of the reads with MiXCR, one entry per CDR3 protein. The sample consists of some 240,000 distinct CDR3 sequences, 34% of them appearing once. Deletions cut 5 bases from V and 2 bases from J, with 15 bases between. Germline values: CDR1 SGHVS, CDR2 FQNEAQ. The CDR3 is made up of 15 amino acids. As regards this clonotype: The antigen is not known.

The sample taken for sequencing was sorted CD4+, CD8+, or CD8+CD57+ T cells (not recorded which) from PBMCs. The source is a human donor in good health, serving as a control. The V call is TRBV7-8, the J call TRBJ1-2; possibly TRBD1 for D (6 bases). The CDR3 bases are TGTGCCAGCAGCCAAGCATCGGGGGGCAACTATGGCTACACCTTC. Its protein product is CASSQASGGNYGYTF.